This is a list of T cell receptor beta chains from one sample in a study of blood T cell repertoires in COVID-19. TCRdb keeps only in-frame clones here, not all; method: immunoSEQ multiplex PCR. This sample carries about 310,000 clones, 85% to 90% of them seen once, and the ten largest clones take under 1.1%. Sequencing was carried out using peripheral blood. Receptors were obtained from a woman aged 40 to 50 with COVID-19, enrolled during active disease. Each CDR3 is given with its conserved first and last residue. D genes are given only for firm matches. Expanded clones are given a class, and other clones once, few, many or no size at all.

clone_size,j_call,v_call,d_call,cdr3_length,cdr3_aa,cdr3_nt
.,TRBJ2-1,TRBV2,TRBD2,14,CASSEVLAGVTGFF,TGTGCCAGCAGTGAAGTGTTAGCGGGGGTAACCGGGTTCTTC
.,TRBJ1-3,TRBV19,TRBD1,13,CASLRDRGNTIYF,TGTGCCAGCCTCCGGGACAGAGGAAACACCATATATTTT
.,TRBJ1-2,TRBV30,.,14,CAWSTGQANYGYTF,TGTGCCTGGAGTACAGGGCAAGCTAACTATGGCTACACCTTC
.,TRBJ2-4,TRBV6-5,.,12,CASSPSRNIQYF,TGTGCCAGCAGCCCCTCTCGGAACATTCAGTACTTC
.,TRBJ1-1,TRBV30,.,12,CALGHVNTEAFF,TGTGCTTTGGGGCACGTGAACACTGAAGCTTTCTTT
.,TRBJ2-7,TRBV6-5,TRBD1,12,CATWTGTYEQYF,TGTGCCACCTGGACAGGGACCTACGAGCAGTACTTC
.,TRBJ2-2,TRBV12-3/TRBV12-4,.,13,CASKTGNTGELFF,TGTGCCAGCAAGACAGGGAACACCGGGGAGCTGTTTTTT
.,TRBJ1-2,TRBV19,.,15,CASTPTGDLNYGYTF,TGTGCCAGTACACCCACAGGAGATCTTAACTATGGCTACACCTTC
.,TRBJ1-5,TRBV10-1,.,16,CATTGLLHRAYQPQHF,TGCGCCACAACCGGGCTCCTTCACAGGGCTTATCAGCCCCAGCATTTT
.,TRBJ1-2,TRBV18,.,14,CASSPDRENYGYTF,TGTGCCAGCTCCCCCGATAGGGAGAACTATGGCTACACCTTC
.,TRBJ1-1,TRBV5-8,.,12,CASSPSRTEAFF,TGTGCCAGCAGCCCCTCGCGGACTGAAGCTTTCTTT
.,TRBJ2-3,TRBV5-4,TRBD2,15,CASSRTSGGTDTQYF,TGTGCCAGCAGCCGGACTAGCGGGGGCACAGATACGCAGTATTTT
.,TRBJ2-1,TRBV5-4,.,16,CASSLGVASSYNEQFF,TGTGCCAGCAGCTTGGGGGTAGCGAGCTCCTACAATGAGCAGTTCTTC
.,TRBJ1-3,TRBV4-3,TRBD1,20,CASSQEVETGSLHSGNTIYF,TGCGCCAGCAGCCAAGAGGTCGAGACAGGGTCCCTCCACTCTGGAAACACCATATATTTT
.,TRBJ2-7,TRBV10-3,.,14,CAISESRSSYEQYF,TGTGCCATCAGTGAGTCAAGGTCTAGCTACGAGCAGTACTTC
.,TRBJ1-2,TRBV7-9,.,13,CASSFPGRSGYTF,TGTGCCAGCAGCTTCCCGGGAAGATCGGGCTACACCTTC
.,TRBJ1-1,TRBV6-5,.,13,CATVPRYNTEAFF,TGTGCCACCGTACCCAGGTATAACACTGAAGCTTTCTTT
.,TRBJ2-4,TRBV11-2,.,17,CASSLGGLSIAKNIQYF,TGTGCCAGCAGCTTGGGGGGGCTCTCAATAGCCAAAAACATTCAGTACTTC
.,TRBJ1-2,TRBV5-4,.,13,CASRSTEFYGYTF,TGTGCCAGCAGATCGACAGAATTCTATGGCTACACCTTC
.,TRBJ1-5,TRBV18,TRBD1,12,CASSRTGLPQHF,TGTGCCAGCTCCAGGACAGGGTTACCCCAGCATTTT
.,TRBJ2-1,TRBV29-1,TRBD2,15,CSARKRDSLYDEQFF,TGCAGCGCCAGGAAGCGGGATAGCCTATACGATGAGCAGTTCTTC
few,TRBJ2-2,TRBV7-9,.,14,CASSLGVHTGELFF,TGTGCCAGCAGCCTCGGGGTTCACACCGGGGAGCTGTTTTTT
once,TRBJ2-3,TRBV20-1,TRBD2,16,CSASTRTSGRTDTQYF,TGCAGTGCTAGTACTCGGACTAGCGGGAGAACAGATACGCAGTATTTT
.,TRBJ2-6,TRBV6-5,TRBD2,15,CASVSAGDGANVLTF,TGTGCCAGCGTGTCTGCGGGGGATGGGGCCAACGTCCTGACTTTC
once,TRBJ1-4,TRBV5-1,TRBD1,15,CASSLGTGPREKLFF,TGCGCCAGCAGCTTGGGGACAGGGCCACGAGAAAAACTGTTTTTT
.,TRBJ2-5,TRBV3-1/TRBV3-2,TRBD2,13,CASSWEGGKTQYF,TGTGCCAGCAGCTGGGAGGGTGGGAAGACCCAGTACTTC
.,TRBJ2-7,TRBV10-2,.,13,CASSVTSPYEQYF,TGCGCCAGCAGTGTGACTTCTCCCTACGAGCAGTACTTC
.,TRBJ1-1,TRBV4-3,.,16,CASSQGPRSGNTEAFF,TGCGCCAGCAGCCAAGGTCCCCGGTCGGGGAACACTGAAGCTTTCTTT
.,TRBJ1-2,TRBV7-3,.,13,CASSFGLLYGYTF,TGTGCCAGCAGCTTTGGACTGCTCTATGGCTACACCTTC
.,TRBJ2-7,TRBV9,TRBD1,14,CASSVGQGNYEQYF,TGTGCCAGCAGCGTCGGACAGGGTAACTACGAGCAGTACTTC
few,TRBJ2-7,TRBV6-1,TRBD1,15,CASSEGPGGSYEQYF,TGTGCCAGCAGTGAAGGCCCAGGGGGCTCCTACGAGCAGTACTTC
.,TRBJ1-6,TRBV6-5,.,16,CASSYSTGRVGSPLHF,TGTGCCAGCAGTTACTCGACGGGGAGAGTAGGCTCACCCCTCCACTTT
.,TRBJ1-5,TRBV6-2/TRBV6-3,TRBD1,18,CASSFGTGGLPVNQPQHF,TGTGCCAGCAGTTTCGGGACAGGGGGCCTCCCTGTCAATCAGCCCCAGCATTTT
.,TRBJ1-2,TRBV7-2,TRBD1,14,CASSLQAQGYGYTF,TGTGCCAGCAGTCTCCAGGCACAGGGGTATGGCTACACCTTC
.,TRBJ1-1,TRBV6-2/TRBV6-3,.,14,CASSYAGVDTEAFF,TGTGCCAGCAGTTACGCCGGGGTAGACACTGAAGCTTTCTTT
.,TRBJ1-2,TRBV6-5,TRBD1,13,CASRETGYYGYTF,TGTGCCAGCAGAGAGACAGGGTACTATGGCTACACCTTC